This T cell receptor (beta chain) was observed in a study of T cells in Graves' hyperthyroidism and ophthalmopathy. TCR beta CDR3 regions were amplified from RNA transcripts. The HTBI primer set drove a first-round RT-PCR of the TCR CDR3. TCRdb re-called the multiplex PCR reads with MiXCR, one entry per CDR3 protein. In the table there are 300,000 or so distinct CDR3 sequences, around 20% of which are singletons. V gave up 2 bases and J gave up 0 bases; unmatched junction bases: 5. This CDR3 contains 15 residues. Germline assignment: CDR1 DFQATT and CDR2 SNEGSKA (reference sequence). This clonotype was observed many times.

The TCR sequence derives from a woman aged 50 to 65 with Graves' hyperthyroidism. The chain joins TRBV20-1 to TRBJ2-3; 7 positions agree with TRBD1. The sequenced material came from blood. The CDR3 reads CSARTGTVSTDTQYF. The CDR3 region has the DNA TGCAGTGCTAGAACCGGGACAGTTAGCACAGATACGCAGTATTTT.